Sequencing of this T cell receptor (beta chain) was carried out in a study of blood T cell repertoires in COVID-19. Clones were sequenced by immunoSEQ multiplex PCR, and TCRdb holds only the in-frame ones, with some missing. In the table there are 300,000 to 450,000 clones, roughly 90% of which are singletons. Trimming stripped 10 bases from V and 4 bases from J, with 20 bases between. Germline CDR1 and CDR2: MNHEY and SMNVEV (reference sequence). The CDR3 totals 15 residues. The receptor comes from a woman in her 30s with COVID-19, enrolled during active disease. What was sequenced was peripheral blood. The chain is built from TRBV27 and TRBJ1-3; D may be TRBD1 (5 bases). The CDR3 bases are TGTGCCACGTGCCCGGCTATGGGGCGCGGAAACACCATATATTTT. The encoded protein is CATCPAMGRGNTIYF.